The clone carrying this T cell receptor beta chain was counted between two and nine times. Its antigen is as yet unknown. These data originate in a study of T-cell memory formation after mild COVID-19. TCRdb itself ran the 5' RACE reads through MiXCR, one entry per CDR3 protein. The repertoire holds about 190,000 distinct CDR3 sequences, 25% to 35% seen once, with 9.5% to 12% in the top ten. The CDR3 covers 14 residues. CDR1 and CDR2 (germline): SGHAT, FQDESV (reference sequence). V lost 4 bases, J lost 7 bases, and 7 bases stayed unmatched. Whole-study findings and limits: Day 15 to 85 contracting clones showed balanced CD4/CD8; day 15 to 37 expanders favored CD4+. Some responding clones appeared in pre-infection memory, suggesting cross-reactive memory joined. CD4+ contracting clones lay mainly in CM and EM, CD8+ ones in EMRA. Clonal second-wave expansions that peaked on day 37 had unconfirmed SARS-CoV-2 specificity.

The V call is TRBV11-1, the J call TRBJ1-1; 9 bases agree with TRBD1. The material sequenced was PBMCs or a T cell subset sorted from them (not recorded which). This receptor was taken from an adult woman who had mild COVID-19 (a few samples of this study predate the infection). Cell type and time point are not known. The CDR3 bases are TGTGCCAGCAGCTACACAGGGGGCAGTGGTGAAGCTTTCTTT. It codes for CASSYTGGSGEAFF. Drawing the rest from reference TRBV11-1 and TRBJ1-1, the complete variable domain is EAEVAQSPRYKITEKSQAVAFWCDPISGHATLYWYRQILGQGPELLVQFQDESVVDDSQLPKDRFSAERLKGVDSTLKIQPAELGDSAMYLCASSYTGGSGEAFFGQGTRLTVV.